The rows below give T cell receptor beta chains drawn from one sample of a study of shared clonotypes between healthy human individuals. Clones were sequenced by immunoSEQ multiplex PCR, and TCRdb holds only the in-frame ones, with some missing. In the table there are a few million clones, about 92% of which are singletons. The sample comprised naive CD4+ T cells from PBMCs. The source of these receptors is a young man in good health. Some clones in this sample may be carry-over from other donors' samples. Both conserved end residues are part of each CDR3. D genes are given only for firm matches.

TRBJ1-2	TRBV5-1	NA	CASSYDSGYGYTF
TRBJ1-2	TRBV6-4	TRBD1	CASSVAHDRDGYTF
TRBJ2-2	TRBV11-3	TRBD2	CASSSGGWRGVTGELFF
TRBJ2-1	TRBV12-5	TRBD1	CASGLGGQDGYNEQFF
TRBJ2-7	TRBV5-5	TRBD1	CASSEGRDREYF
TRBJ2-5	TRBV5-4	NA	CASSLAGPQETQYF
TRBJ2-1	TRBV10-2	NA	CASSERSYNEQFF
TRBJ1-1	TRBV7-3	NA	CASSLASIDEAFF
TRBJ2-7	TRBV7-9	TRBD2	CASSQGLGFYEQYF
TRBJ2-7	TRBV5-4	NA	CASSLDQGGEQYF
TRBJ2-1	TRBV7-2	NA	CASSLFQGLYNEQFF
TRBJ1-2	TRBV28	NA	CASSSSGQGAYGYTF
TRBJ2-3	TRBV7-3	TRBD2	CASSEGEGTSGTDTQYF
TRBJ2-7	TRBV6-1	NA	CASSEALNYEQYF
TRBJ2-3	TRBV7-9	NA	CASRERGGAADTQYF
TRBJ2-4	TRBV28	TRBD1	CASSRTGGAAKNIQYF
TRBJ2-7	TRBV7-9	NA	CASSPDTFNYEQYF
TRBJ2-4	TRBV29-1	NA	CSVARMGQGGGSKNIQYF
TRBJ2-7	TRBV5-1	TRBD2	CASSWGTSGSTYEQYF
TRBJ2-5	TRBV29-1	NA	CSLAHWDTETQYF
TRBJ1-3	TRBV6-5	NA	CASKRRAGNTIYF
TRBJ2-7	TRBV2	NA	CASRQETISSYEQYF
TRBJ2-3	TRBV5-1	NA	CASSNPGAGDTQYF
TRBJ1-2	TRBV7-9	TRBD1	CASSYNTGGGGYTF
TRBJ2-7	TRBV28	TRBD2	CASGLAGSSYEQYF
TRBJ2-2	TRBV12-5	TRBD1	CASGLVSGQGAGELFF
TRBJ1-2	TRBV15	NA	CATSSPGGEGYGYTF
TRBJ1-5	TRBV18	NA	CASSPNSIYSNQPQHF
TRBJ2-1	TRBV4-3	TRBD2	CASSRGPFGAGGRYNEQFF
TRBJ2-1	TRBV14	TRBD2	CASSEGLAGVDEQFF
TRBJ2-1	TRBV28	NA	CASSFGGPGRVEQFF
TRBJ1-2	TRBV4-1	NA	CASSQDPTGGYTF
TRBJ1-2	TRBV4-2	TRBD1	CASSQDKYLGTAPYGYTF
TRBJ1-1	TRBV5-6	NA	CASSRDRGNTEAFF
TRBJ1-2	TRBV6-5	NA	CASSPGPNYGYTF
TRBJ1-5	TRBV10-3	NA	CAISESGTERDDQPQHF
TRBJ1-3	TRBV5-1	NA	CASSLGGPATGNTIYF
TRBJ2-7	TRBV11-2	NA	CASSTPHRDGGNEQYF
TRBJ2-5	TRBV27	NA	CASRLQGLRAETQYF
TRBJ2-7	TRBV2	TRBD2	CASRAGTSGLMEQYF
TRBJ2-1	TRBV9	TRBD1	CASSVWGQGINEQFF
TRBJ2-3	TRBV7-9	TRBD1	CASSNTGTGRDF
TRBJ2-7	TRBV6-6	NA	CASSMSGAVHEQYF
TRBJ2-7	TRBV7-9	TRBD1	CASNRQGVNYEQYF
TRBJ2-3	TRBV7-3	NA	CASSLDGGFTDTQYF
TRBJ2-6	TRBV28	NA	CASRTQGANVLTF
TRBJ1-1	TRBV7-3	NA	CASSAGQMNTEAFF
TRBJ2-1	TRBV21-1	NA	CASPRRPTYNEQFF
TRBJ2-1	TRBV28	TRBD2	CASSLGGLAGAEQFF
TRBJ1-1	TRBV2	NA	CASSTNWNTEAFF
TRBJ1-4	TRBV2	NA	CASSTRSNEKLFF
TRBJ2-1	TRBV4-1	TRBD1	CASSRNRDRYNEQFF
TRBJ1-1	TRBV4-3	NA	CASSQVGGAEAFF
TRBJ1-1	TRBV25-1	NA	CASSEYGVTNTEAFF
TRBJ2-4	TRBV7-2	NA	CASSLEQGRGIQYF
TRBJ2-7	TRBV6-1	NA	CASSRTGENAYEQYF
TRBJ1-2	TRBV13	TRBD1	CASSIDRGRINGYTF
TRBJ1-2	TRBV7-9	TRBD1	CASSQQGAGGYTF
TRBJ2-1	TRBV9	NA	CASSVGNGLDNEQFF